This TCR beta chain was captured by sequencing in a study of T cells in localized non-small cell lung cancer. This table comes from immunoSEQ multiplex PCR, and its TCRdb copy is limited to in-frame clones, with some not included. Of approximately 4,500 clones listed, 85% to 95% are singletons. The study's findings and limits: Adjacent uninvolved lung had the highest clonality, suggesting focused antigen responses. Higher T cell density in the blood was associated with longer overall survival, whereas higher adjacent-lung clonality associated with shorter survival. The study sequenced only one region of the tumor. As a result, intratumor heterogeneity could not be excluded and remains possible. Appearance in adjacent lung was seen for a median roughly 50 of the top 100 tumor clones.

Worth noting for this clone: As yet, its antigen is unknown.

The CDR3 length is 16 residues. V was clipped by 4 bases and J by 0 bases; unmatched bases: 6. Germline V CDR1 and CDR2: SGHNT, YYREEE (reference sequence). The sequence was collected from a woman between 35 and 75 years old with stage I lung adenocarcinoma. This chain connects TRBV5-4 to TRBJ2-1, with 8 positions matching TRBD2. The input for sequencing was peripheral blood, taken before any cancer treatment. CDR3 in amino acids: CASSPPGGSSYNEQFF. CDR3 sequence (DNA): TGTGCCAGCAGCCCGCCGGGGGGGTCCTCCTACAATGAGCAGTTCTTC.